This T cell receptor beta chain was profiled in a study of identical twins. Study-wide results and caveats: Its conclusions, products of cross-sectional statistical analysis, did not come from following the same donors.

TCRdb re-called the 5' RACE reads through MiXCR, storing one row per CDR3 protein. In the table there are hundreds of thousands of distinct CDR3 sequences, 7.5% of which are singletons. Germline CDR1 SGHDT, CDR2 YYEEEE. This CDR3 has 18 amino acids. Deletions cut 3 bases from V and 7 bases from J, with 26 bases between. This clonotype has at least ten counts. Its antigen is undetermined. The sample also formed part of further work on yellow fever vaccine responses in identical twins.

The receptor's source is a woman between 18 and 30 years old in good health. V is TRBV5-6 and J is TRBJ2-1, with D tentatively TRBD2 (5 bases). The sample was CD8+ T cells sorted from blood. The CDR3 bases are TGTGCCAGCAGCTCCCTACCCCCAACTAGGAGCGTGGGGAATGAGCAGTTCTTC. This translates into CASSSLPPTRSVGNEQFF.